Below, one T cell receptor beta chain is given with its context. What it binds is not known. This entry is derived from a study of monozygotic twins with inflammatory bowel disease. General study results and limits: IBD patients shared fewer clonotypes with others than healthy twins, especially with disease activity.

The CDR3 has 16 amino acids. Germline V CDR1 and CDR2: MNHNS, SASEGT. The RNA usage for each TCR library was roughly 3.5 ug of total RNA. TCRdb reprocessed the 5' RACE reads, with one entry per CDR3 protein and no DNA. The specimen's table records approximately 380,000 distinct CDR3 sequences. Sequenced input: blood. The genes are TRBV6-1 and TRBJ2-2; the D call of TRBD2 rests on TCRdb alone, since no DNA is present to check it. This clonotype originated in a human donor with ulcerative colitis or Crohn's disease, or a healthy co-twin of an affected twin (not recorded which). CDR3: CASRQPWRGRSGELFF.